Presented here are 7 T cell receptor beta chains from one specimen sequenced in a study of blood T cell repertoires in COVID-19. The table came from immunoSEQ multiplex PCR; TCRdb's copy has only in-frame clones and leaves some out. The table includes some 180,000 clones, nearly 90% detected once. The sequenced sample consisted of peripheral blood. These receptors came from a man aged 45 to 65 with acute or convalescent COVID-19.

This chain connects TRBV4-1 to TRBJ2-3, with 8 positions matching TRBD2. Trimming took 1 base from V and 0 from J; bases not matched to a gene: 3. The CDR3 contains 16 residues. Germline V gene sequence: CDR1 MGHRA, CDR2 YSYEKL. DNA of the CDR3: TGCGCCAGCAGCCAAGGGACTAGCAGTAGCACAGATACGCAGTATTTT. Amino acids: CASSQGTSSSTDTQYF.

The CDR3 nucleotides read TGTGCCAGCAGCCCGGGACAGGGAAAAGCTTTCTTT. Residues: CASSPGQGKAFF. V usage is TRBV7-9 and J usage is TRBJ1-1; the match to TRBD1 covers 9 bases. The CDR3 spans 12 residues. J was trimmed by 9 bases and V by 5 bases; bases with no gene match: 4. Germline loops: CDR1 SEHNR, CDR2 FQNEAQ (reference sequence).

CDR3 sequence: CASNPQANYGYTF. The CDR3 nucleotides are TGTGCCAGCAACCCACAAGCTAACTATGGCTACACCTTC. The chain is built from TRBV7-9 and TRBJ1-2; D gene unclear. V lost 7 bases to trimming and J lost 0 bases, with 9 bases between them. Per germline, CDR1 SEHNR and CDR2 FQNEAQ (reference sequence). There are 13 residues in the CDR3. Combining the CDR3 with reference TRBV7-9 and TRBJ1-2 gives the whole variable domain DTGVSQNPRHKITKRGQNVTFRCDPISEHNRLYWYRQTLGQGPEFLTYFQNEAQLEKSRLLSDRFSAERPKGSFSTLEIQRTEQGDSAMYLCASNPQANYGYTFGSGTRLTVV.

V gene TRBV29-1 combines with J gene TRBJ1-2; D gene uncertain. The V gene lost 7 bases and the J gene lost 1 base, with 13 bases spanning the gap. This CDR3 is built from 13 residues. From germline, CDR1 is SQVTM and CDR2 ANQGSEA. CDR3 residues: CSAVNFRNYGYTF. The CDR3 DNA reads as TGCAGCGCCGTCAACTTCCGTAACTATGGCTACACCTTC.

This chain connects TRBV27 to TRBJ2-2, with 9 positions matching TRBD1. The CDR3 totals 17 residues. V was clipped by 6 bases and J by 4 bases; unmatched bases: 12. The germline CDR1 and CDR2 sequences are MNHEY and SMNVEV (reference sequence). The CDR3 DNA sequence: TGTGCCAGCAGCCGCCACCAGACAGGGGGTATCACCGGGGAGCTGTTTTTT. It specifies CASSRHQTGGITGELFF.

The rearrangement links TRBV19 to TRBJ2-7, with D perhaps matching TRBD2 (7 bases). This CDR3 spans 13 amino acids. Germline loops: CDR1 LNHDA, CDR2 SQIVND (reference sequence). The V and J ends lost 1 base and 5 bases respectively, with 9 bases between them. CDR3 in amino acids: CASSIAGGNEQYF. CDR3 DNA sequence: TGTGCCAGTAGTATAGCGGGGGGCAACGAGCAGTACTTC.

The CDR3 sequence: CASSVTGIDGYTF. The CDR3 nucleotides read TGTGCCAGCAGTGTAACAGGGATCGATGGCTACACCTTC. This chain uses TRBV2 with TRBJ1-2; possible D gene TRBD1, 6 bases. CDR1 is SNHLY, CDR2 FYNNEI, per germline. The CDR3 covers 13 residues. V was pared by 4 bases and J by 6 bases, with 12 bases between.